This TCR beta chain was recorded in a study of cytomegalovirus exposure and HLA in healthy donors. Overall study findings and caveats: Researchers catalogued 160 or so TCR beta chains as cytomegalovirus-associated. Subsequent analysis revealed that first-cohort TCR clusters tended to co-occur in the approximately 120 validation repertoires. Rare sequences made up most TCRs, while some public TCRs were found in many donors.

Concerning this clone: Its antigen is currently unknown.

TCRdb keeps only in-frame clones here, not all; method: immunoSEQ multiplex PCR. The sample has roughly 150,000 clones, roughly 91% seen once. The donors were members of the validation cohort, which comprised around 110 subjects and was separate from the first cohort of 666 subjects. This CDR3 spans 12 amino acids. Germline V CDR1 and CDR2: MNHEY, SVGAGI. Trimming cost V 2 bases and J 7 bases, with 5 bases left between them. V gene TRBV6-5 combines with J gene TRBJ2-2; D perhaps matches TRBD1 (5 bases). The sequencing input was PBMCs. This TCR derives from a man younger than 35 in good health and CMV-seronegative. The CDR3 loop is CASSYRGGELFF. The CDR3 DNA sequence: TGTGCCAGCAGTTACAGGGGCGGGGAGCTGTTTTTT.